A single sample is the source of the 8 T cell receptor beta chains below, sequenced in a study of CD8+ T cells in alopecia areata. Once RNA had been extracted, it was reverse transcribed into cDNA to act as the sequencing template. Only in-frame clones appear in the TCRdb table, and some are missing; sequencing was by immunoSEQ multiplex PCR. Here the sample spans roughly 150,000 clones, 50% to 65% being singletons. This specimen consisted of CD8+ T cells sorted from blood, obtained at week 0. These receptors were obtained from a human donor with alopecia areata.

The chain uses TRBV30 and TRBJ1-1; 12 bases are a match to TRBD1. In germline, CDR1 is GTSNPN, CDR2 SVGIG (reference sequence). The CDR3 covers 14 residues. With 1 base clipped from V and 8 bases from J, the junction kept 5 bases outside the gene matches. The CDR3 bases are TGTGCCTGGAGTGACGGGACAGGGGGCCGCGAAGCTTTCTTT. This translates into CAWSDGTGGREAFF.

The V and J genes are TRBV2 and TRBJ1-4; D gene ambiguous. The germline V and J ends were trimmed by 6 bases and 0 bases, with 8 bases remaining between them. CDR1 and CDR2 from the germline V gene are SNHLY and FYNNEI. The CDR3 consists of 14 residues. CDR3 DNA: TGTGCCAGCAGGGTGTCGGCAACTAATGAAAAACTGTTTTTT. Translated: CASRVSATNEKLFF.

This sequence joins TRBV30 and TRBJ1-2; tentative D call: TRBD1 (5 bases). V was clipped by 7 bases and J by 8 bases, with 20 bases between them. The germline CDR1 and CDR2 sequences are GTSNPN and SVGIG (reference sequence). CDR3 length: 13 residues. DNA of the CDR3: TGTGCCTACAGCCAGACAGCGAGGTCGGGCTACACCTTC. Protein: CAYSQTARSGYTF.

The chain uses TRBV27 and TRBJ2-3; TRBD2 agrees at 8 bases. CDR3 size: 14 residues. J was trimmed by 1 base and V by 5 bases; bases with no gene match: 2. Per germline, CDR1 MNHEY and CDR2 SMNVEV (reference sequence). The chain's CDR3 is CASSNSGGTDTQYF. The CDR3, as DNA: TGTGCCAGCAGTAATAGCGGGGGCACAGATACGCAGTATTTT.

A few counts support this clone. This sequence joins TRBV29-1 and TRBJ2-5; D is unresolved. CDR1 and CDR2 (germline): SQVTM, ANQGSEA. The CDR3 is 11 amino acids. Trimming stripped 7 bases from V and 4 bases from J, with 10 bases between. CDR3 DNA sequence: TGCAGCGCTATGCTGGGAGAGACCCAGTACTTC. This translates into CSAMLGETQYF.

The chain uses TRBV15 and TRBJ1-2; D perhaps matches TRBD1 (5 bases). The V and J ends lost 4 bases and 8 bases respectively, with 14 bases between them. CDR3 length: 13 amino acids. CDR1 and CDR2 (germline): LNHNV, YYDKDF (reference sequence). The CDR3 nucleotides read TGTGCCACCAGCACTGGGGAGGGGCCCGGCTACACCTTC. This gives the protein CATSTGEGPGYTF.

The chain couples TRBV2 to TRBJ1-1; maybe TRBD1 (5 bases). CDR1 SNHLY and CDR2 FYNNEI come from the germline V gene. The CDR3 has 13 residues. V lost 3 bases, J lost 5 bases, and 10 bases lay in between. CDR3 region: CASSEQGKTEAFF. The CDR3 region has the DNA TGTGCCAGCAGTGAGCAGGGTAAGACTGAAGCTTTCTTT.

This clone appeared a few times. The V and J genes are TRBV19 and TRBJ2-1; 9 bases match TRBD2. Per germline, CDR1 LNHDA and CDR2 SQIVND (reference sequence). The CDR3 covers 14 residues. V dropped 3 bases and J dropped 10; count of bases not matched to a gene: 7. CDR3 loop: CASSIPASGVEQFF. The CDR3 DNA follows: TGTGCCAGTAGTATTCCGGCTAGCGGGGTCGAGCAGTTCTTC.